The clone carrying this T cell receptor beta chain turned up a few times. No antigen is known for it. The investigators reverse transcribed all of the isolated RNA, so they sequenced expressed TCRB transcripts. Data came from immunoSEQ multiplex PCR; TCRdb stores just in-frame clones and leaves some out. The sample yields hundreds of thousands of clones, about 14% seen once. The entry originates in a study of beta chain features in type 1 diabetes. Researchers reported sorting CD4+ naive, central memory, regulatory and stem cell-like memory cells via CD45RO/CCR7/CD25/CD127/CD95/CD27. Study-wide results and limits: In all four CD4+ subsets, TCRB CDR3 length was significantly, moderately reduced in type 1 diabetes. PCR might show a preference for shorter templates, equally across patients and controls. Insertions at VDJ junctions were less frequent in type 1 diabetes patients. These patients also deleted more nucleotides at the same junctions. Patients showed naive, central memory and Treg TCRB repertoires that appeared more similar than those of healthy donors.

The sequence derives from a man aged 18 to 35 with type 1 diabetes. Input material: naive CD4+ T cells from blood.

The CDR3: CAWSGSGGEQYF. The DNA for the CDR3 is TGTGCCTGGAGTGGAAGTGGCGGGGAGCAGTACTTC. The rearrangement uses TRBV30 and TRBJ2-7; a possible D gene is TRBD2 (5 bases). Deletions cut 1 base from V and 7 bases from J, with 11 bases between. CDR3 length: 12 amino acids. Germline CDR1 reads GTSNPN; CDR2 reads SVGIG (reference sequence).